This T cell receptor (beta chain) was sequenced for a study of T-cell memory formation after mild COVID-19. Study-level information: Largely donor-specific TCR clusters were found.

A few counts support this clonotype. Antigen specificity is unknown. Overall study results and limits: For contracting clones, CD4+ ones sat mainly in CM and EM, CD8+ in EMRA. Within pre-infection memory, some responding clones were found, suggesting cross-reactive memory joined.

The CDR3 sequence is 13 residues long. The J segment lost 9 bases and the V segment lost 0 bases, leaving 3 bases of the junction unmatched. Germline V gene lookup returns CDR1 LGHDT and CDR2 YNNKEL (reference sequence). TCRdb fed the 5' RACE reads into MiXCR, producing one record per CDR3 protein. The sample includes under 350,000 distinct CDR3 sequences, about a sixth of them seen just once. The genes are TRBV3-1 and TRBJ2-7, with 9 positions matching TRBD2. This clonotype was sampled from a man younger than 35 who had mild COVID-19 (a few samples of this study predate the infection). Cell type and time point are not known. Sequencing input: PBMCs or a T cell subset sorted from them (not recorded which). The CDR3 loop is CASSQDSGLAQYF. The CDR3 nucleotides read TGTGCCAGCAGCCAAGATTCGGGACTAGCGCAGTACTTC.